These T cell receptor beta chains were read from a single sample in a study of T cell responses to AZD1222 COVID-19 vaccine. Repertoires were generated with immunoSEQ multiplex PCR, while TCRdb's copy carries only in-frame clones and drops some. Of about 140,000 clones listed, 92% are singletons. Sequences were derived from peripheral blood, sampled on day 0 of AZD1222 vaccination. These receptors were taken from an adult in good health. Both conserved end residues are part of each CDR3. A D gene is named only where the DNA matches it firmly. Expanded clones are given a class, and other clones once, few, many or no size at all.

J | V | D | size | DNA | CDR3
TRBJ2-1 | TRBV11-2 | TRBD1 | - | TGTGCCAGCAGCTTCGGGACAGGGGCCTACAATGAGCAGTTCTTC | CASSFGTGAYNEQFF
TRBJ2-5 | TRBV7-9 | TRBD2 | - | TGTGCCAGCAGCGAGAGGACTAGCTCTAGAGAGACCCAGTACTTC | CASSERTSSRETQYF
TRBJ1-2 | TRBV3-1/TRBV3-2 | - | once | TGTGCCAGCAGCCAAGAACGACCTTCGGGACGAGGCTACACCTTC | CASSQERPSGRGYTF
TRBJ2-1 | TRBV28 | TRBD1 | - | TGTGCCAGCAGACCACAGGGGAGTGAGCAGTTCTTC | CASRPQGSEQFF
TRBJ1-4 | TRBV5-4 | - | - | TGTGCCAGCAGCTTGCCGCCGGGTCCTAATGAAAAACTGTTTTTT | CASSLPPGPNEKLFF
TRBJ2-3 | TRBV3-1/TRBV3-2 | TRBD2 | - | TGTGCCAGCAGCGCTAGCGGGGGAAGCACAGATACGCAGTATTTT | CASSASGGSTDTQYF
TRBJ1-4 | TRBV2 | - | - | TGTGCCGGCCGACAGGAGCAGAGGGAAAAACTGTTTTTT | CAGRQEQREKLFF
TRBJ1-1 | TRBV3-1/TRBV3-2 | - | - | TGTGCCAGCAGCCAGTCCGGGGGAGGGAACACTGAAGCTTTCTTT | CASSQSGGGNTEAFF
TRBJ2-7 | TRBV24-1 | TRBD2 | - | TGTGCCACCAGTGATCCGTCCCTGGGGCTAGCGGGAAATCAGCAGTACTTC | CATSDPSLGLAGNQQYF
TRBJ2-3 | TRBV30 | TRBD2 | - | TGTGCCTGGAGTGTGATGGGGGGGGTCACAGATACGCAGTATTTT | CAWSVMGGVTDTQYF